One T cell receptor beta chain is described in this entry. The entry originates in a study of cytomegalovirus exposure and HLA in healthy donors. The CDR3 extends over 21 amino acids. The ends lost 6 bases at V and 0 bases at J; junction bases unmatched: 16. The germline CDR1 and CDR2 sequences are SGHTA and FQGTGA. The PCR had 60 Vbeta and 13 Jbeta primers. Sequencing was performed with immunoSEQ multiplex PCR; in TCRdb, only in-frame clones are kept and a portion is missing. The sample includes under 200,000 clones, over 75% of them seen just once. The sequence came from a woman aged 18-29 years in good health and CMV-seronegative. Sequencing was carried out using PBMCs. The chain has TRBV7-3 and TRBJ2-3; 15 bases fit TRBD2. CDR3 loop: CASSRRGLGTSGRISTDTQYF. The CDR3, as DNA: TGTGCCAGCAGTCGACGAGGCCTCGGGACTAGCGGGAGGATTAGCACAGATACGCAGTATTTT.